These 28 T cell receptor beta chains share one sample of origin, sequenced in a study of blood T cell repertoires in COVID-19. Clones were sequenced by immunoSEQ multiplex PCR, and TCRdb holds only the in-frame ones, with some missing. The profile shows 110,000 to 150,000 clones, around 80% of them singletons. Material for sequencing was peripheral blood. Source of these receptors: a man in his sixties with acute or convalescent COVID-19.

The CDR3 region is CASSLRTRNSGNTIYF. CDR3 nucleotide sequence: TGTGCCAGCAGCCTTCGGACACGTAACTCTGGAAACACCATATATTTT. The rearrangement joins TRBV3-1 (or the pseudogene TRBV3-2) to TRBJ1-3, with D tentatively TRBD1 (5 bases). The CDR3 sequence is 16 residues long. V lost 4 bases, J lost 0 bases, and 13 bases lay in between. The V gene's germline CDR1 is LGHDT and CDR2 YNNKEL (reference sequence).

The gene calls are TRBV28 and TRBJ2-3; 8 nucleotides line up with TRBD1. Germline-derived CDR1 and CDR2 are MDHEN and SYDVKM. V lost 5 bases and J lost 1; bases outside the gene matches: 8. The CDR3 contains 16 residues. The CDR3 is CASSAHRGKGTDTQYF. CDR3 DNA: TGTGCCAGCAGTGCGCACAGGGGGAAGGGCACAGATACGCAGTATTTT.

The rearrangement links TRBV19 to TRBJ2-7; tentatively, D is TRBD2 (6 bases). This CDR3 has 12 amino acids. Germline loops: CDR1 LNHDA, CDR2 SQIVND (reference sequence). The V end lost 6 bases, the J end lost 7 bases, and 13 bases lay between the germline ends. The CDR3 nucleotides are TGTGCCAGTAGGGCCCTCGGGGGTGAGCAGTACTTC. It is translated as CASRALGGEQYF.

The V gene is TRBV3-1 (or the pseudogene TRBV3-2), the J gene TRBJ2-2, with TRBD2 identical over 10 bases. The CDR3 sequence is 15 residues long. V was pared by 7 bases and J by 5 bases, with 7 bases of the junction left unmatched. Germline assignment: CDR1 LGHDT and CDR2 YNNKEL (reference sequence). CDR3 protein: CASTKREGRTGELFF. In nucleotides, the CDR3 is TGTGCCAGCACCAAGCGGGAGGGCCGGACCGGGGAGCTGTTTTTT.

CDR3 protein: CASSLGGPYEQYF. The CDR3 nucleotides are TGTGCCAGCAGTTTAGGTGGGCCCTACGAGCAGTACTTC. The V call is TRBV28, the J call TRBJ2-7; no reliable D call. The CDR3 extends over 13 amino acids. V lost 2 bases, J lost 2 bases, and 7 bases lay in between. Germline V gene sequence: CDR1 MDHEN, CDR2 SYDVKM.

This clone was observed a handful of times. In DNA, the CDR3 is TGTGCCAGCAGTCCGGGACAGGACTATGGCTACACCTTC. This encodes CASSPGQDYGYTF. The chain has TRBV28 and TRBJ1-2; 8 bases are shared with TRBD1. Per germline, CDR1 MDHEN and CDR2 SYDVKM. The ends lost 5 bases at V and 3 bases at J; junction bases unmatched: 2. The CDR3 totals 13 residues.

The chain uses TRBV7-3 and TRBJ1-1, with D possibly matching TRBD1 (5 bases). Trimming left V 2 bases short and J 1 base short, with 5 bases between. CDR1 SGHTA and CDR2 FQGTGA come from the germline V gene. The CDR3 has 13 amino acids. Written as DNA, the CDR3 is TGTGCCAGCAGCTTAGGGGCGAACACTGAAGCTTTCTTT. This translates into CASSLGANTEAFF.

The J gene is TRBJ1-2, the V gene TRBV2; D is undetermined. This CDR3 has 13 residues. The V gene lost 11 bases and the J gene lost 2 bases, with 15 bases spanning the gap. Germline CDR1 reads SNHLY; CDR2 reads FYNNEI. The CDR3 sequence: CASQRGENYGYTF. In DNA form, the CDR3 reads TGTGCCTCCCAAAGAGGAGAGAACTATGGCTACACCTTC. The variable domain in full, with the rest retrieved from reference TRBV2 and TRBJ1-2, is EPEVTQTPSHQVTQMGQEVILRCVPISNHLYFYWYRQILGQKVEFLVSFYNNEISEKSEIFDDQFSVERPDGSNFTLKIRSTKLEDSAMYFCASQRGENYGYTFGSGTRLTVV.

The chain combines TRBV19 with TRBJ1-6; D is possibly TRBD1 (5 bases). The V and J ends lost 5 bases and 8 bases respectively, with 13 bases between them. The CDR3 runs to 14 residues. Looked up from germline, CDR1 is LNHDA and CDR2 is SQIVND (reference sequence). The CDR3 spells CASSLSGLDSPLHF. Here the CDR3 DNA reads TGTGCCAGTAGTCTTTCAGGGTTGGATTCACCCCTCCACTTT.

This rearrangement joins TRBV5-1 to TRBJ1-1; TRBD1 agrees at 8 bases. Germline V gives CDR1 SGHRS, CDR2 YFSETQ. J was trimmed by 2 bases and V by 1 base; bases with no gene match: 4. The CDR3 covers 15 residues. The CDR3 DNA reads TGCGCCAGCAGCTTGTTTGGGACAGGTAACACTGAAGCTTTCTTT. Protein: CASSLFGTGNTEAFF.

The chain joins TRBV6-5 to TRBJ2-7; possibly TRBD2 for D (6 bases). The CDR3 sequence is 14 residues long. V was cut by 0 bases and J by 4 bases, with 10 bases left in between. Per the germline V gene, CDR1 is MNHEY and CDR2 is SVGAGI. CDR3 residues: CASSYSLGGYEQYF. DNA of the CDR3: TGTGCCAGCAGTTACTCATTGGGGGGATACGAGCAGTACTTC.

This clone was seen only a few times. CDR3 DNA sequence: TGTGCCAGCAGTTTATCAGTTGGGGGGAATCAGCCCCAGCATTTT. Its protein product is CASSLSVGGNQPQHF. This sequence joins TRBV27 and TRBJ1-5; D is possibly TRBD1 (5 bases). Trimming took 0 bases from V and 4 from J, leaving 10 bases between them. The CDR3 is 15 amino acids. Germline CDR1 is MNHEY and CDR2 is SMNVEV (reference sequence).

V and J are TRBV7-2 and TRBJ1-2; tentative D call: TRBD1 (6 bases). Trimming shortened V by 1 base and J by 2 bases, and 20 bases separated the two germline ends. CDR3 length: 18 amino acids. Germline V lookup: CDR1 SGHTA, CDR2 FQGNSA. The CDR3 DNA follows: TGTGCCAGCAGCTTAGTAGTGAACTCAGGGGCTTTGAACTATGGCTACACCTTC. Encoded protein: CASSLVVNSGALNYGYTF.

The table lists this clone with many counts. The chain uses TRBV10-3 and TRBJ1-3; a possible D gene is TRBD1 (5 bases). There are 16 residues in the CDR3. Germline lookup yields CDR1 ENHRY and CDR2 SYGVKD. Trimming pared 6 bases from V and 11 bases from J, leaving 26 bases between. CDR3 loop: CAIRRDLTTMEGPIYF. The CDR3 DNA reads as TGTGCCATCAGAAGGGACCTCACTACCATGGAGGGTCCCATATATTTT.

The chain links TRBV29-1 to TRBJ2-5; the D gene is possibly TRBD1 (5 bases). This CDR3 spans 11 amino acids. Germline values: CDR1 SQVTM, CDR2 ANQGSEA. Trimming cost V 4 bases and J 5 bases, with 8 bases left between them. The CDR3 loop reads CSVAGLETQYF. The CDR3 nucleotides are TGCAGCGTTGCAGGGTTGGAGACCCAGTACTTC.

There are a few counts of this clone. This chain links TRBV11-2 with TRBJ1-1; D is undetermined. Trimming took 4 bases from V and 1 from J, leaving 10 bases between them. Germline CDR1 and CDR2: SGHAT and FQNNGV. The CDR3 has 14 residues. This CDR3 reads CASSSRGGNTEAFF. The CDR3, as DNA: TGTGCCAGCAGCTCAAGAGGAGGGAACACTGAAGCTTTCTTT.

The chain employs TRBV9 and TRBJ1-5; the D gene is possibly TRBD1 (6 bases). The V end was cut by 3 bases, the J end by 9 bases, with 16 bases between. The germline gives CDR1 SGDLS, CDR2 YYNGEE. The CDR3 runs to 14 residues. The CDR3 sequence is CASSGKGESSPQHF. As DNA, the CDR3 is TGTGCCAGCAGCGGCAAGGGGGAGTCTTCGCCCCAGCATTTT.

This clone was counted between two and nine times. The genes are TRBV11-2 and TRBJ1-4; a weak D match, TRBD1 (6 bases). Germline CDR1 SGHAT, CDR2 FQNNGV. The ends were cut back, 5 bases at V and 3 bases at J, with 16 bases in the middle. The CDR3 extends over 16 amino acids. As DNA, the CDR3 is TGTGCCAGCAGCCCCCTAACAGGGACACCTAATGAAAAACTGTTTTTT. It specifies CASSPLTGTPNEKLFF.

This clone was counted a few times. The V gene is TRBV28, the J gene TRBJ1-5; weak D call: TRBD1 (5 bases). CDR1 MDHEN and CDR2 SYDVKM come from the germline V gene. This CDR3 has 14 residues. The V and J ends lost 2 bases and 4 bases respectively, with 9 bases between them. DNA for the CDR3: TGTGCCAGCAGTTTAGTGACAGCAAATCAGCCCCAGCATTTT. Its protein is CASSLVTANQPQHF.

CDR3 coding DNA: TGTGCCAGCAGCCACCGACAGGGCGTCGGGGGAAACACCATATATTTT. This translates into CASSHRQGVGGNTIYF. This rearrangement joins TRBV3-1 (or the pseudogene TRBV3-2) to TRBJ1-3, with 7 bases identical to TRBD1. Germline CDR1 LGHDT, CDR2 YNNKEL (reference sequence). The CDR3 covers 16 residues. The ends lost 3 bases at V and 4 bases at J; junction bases unmatched: 9.

Here the CDR3 DNA reads TGTGCCAGCACCAAGGGCTTAGGGGCCGGCTACACCTTC. Translation gives CASTKGLGAGYTF. The chain is built from TRBV6-5 and TRBJ1-2; weak D call: TRBD1 (5 bases). V dropped 7 bases and J dropped 8 bases, with 17 bases sitting between them. The CDR3 covers 13 residues. Germline V gene lookup returns CDR1 MNHEY and CDR2 SVGAGI.

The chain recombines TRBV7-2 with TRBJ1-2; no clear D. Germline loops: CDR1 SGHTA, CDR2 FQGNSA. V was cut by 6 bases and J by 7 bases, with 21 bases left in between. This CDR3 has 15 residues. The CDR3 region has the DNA TGTGCCAGCAGATCCGACAACGGAGGCTCCGCTGGCTACACCTTC. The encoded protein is CASRSDNGGSAGYTF.

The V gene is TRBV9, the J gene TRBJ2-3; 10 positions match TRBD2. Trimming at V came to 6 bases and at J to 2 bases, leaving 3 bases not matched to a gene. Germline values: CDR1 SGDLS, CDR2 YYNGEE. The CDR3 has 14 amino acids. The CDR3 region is CASNSGRFTDTQYF. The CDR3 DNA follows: TGTGCCAGCAATAGCGGGAGGTTCACAGATACGCAGTATTTT.

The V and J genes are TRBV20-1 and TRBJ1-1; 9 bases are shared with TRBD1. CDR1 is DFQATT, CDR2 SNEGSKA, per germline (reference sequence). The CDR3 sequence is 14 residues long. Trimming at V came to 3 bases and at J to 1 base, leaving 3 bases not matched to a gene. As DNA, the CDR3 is TGCAGTGCTAGTCGGACAGGGGAGAACACTGAAGCTTTCTTT. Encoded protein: CSASRTGENTEAFF.

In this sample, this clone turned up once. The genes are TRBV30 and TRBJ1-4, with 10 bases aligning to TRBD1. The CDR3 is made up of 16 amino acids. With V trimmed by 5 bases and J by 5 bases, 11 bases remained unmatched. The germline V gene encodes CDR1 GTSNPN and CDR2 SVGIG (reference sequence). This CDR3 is CAWGLTPGQGNEKLFF. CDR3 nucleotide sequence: TGTGCCTGGGGGTTGACACCGGGACAGGGGAATGAAAAACTGTTTTTT.

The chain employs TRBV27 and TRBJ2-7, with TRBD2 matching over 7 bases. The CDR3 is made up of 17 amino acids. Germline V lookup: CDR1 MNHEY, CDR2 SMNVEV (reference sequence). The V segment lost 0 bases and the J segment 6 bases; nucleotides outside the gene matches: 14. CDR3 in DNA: TGTGCCAGCAGTTTATCCCCCGGGGTGGGAGGGCCACGCGAGCAGTACTTC. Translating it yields CASSLSPGVGGPREQYF.

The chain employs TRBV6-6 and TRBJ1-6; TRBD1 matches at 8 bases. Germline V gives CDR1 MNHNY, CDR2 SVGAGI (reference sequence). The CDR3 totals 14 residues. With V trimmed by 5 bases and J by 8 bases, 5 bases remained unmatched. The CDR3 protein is CASSPGGGYSPLHF. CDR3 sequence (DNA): TGTGCCAGCAGTCCAGGGGGCGGCTATTCACCCCTCCACTTT.

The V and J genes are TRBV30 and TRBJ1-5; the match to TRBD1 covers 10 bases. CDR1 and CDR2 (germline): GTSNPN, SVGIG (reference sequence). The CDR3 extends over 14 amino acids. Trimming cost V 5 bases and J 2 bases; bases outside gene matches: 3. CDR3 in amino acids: CAWAGTGGNQPQHF. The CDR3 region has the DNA TGTGCCTGGGCCGGGACAGGGGGCAATCAGCCCCAGCATTTT.